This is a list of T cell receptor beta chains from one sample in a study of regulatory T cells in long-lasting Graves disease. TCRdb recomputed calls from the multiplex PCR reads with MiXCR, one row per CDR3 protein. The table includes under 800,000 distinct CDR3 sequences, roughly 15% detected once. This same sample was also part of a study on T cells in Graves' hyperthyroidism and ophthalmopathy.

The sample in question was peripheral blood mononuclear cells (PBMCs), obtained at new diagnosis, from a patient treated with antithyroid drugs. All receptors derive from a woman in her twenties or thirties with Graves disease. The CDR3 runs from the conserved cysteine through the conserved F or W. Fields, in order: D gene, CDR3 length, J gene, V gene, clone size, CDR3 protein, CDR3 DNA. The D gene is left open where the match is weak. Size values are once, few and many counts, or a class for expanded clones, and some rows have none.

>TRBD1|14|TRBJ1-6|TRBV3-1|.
CASGPGQGNSPLHF
TGTGCCAGCGGGCCGGGACAGGGTAATTCACCCCTCCACTTT
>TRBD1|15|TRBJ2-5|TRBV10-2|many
CASMWGQGIQETQYF
TGCGCCAGCATGTGGGGACAGGGAATCCAAGAGACCCAGTACTTC
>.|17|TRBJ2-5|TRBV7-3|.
CASSPSLGHLYQETQYF
TGTGCCAGCAGCCCATCCCTCGGACATCTGTACCAAGAGACCCAGTACTTC
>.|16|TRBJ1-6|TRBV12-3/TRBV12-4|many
CASSLDGSGGVSPLHF
TGTGCCAGCAGTCTAGATGGGTCGGGGGGAGTATCACCCCTCCACTTT
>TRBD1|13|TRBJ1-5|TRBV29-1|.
CSVRGQANQPQHF
TGCAGCGTCCGCGGACAGGCAAATCAGCCCCAGCATTTT
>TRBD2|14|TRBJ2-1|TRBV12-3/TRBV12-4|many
CACNRLAGLSEQFF
TGTGCCTGTAATCGGCTAGCGGGACTGAGTGAGCAGTTCTTC
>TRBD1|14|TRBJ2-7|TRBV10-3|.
CAISGGQGDWEQYF
TGTGCCATCAGTGGGGGACAGGGGGATTGGGAGCAGTACTTC
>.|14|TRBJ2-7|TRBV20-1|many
CSAVRGQGRDEQYF
TGCAGTGCTGTCAGGGGTCAGGGGCGGGACGAGCAGTACTTC
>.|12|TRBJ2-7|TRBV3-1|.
CASSHSDYEQYF
TGTGCCAGCAGCCATTCAGATTACGAGCAGTACTTC
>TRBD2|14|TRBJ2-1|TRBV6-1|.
CASSREGHYNEQFF
TGTGCCAGCAGTCGGGAGGGCCACTACAATGAGCAGTTCTTC
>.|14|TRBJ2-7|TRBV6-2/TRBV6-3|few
CASSYGAGSDEQYF
TGTGCCAGCAGTTACGGGGCGGGTTCGGACGAGCAGTACTTC
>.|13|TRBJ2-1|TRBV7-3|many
CASSLSDYHEQFF
TGTGCCAGCAGCCTGTCGGACTACCATGAGCAGTTCTTC
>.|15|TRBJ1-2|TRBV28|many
CASSLGSGGSYGYTF
TGTGCCAGCAGTTTGGGTTCAGGTGGATCCTATGGCTACACCTTC
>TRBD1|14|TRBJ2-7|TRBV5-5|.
CASSLLTGSYEQYF
TGTGCCAGCAGTCTCCTGACAGGGTCCTACGAGCAGTACTTC
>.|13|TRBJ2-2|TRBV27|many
CASSGLTTGELFF
TGTGCCAGCAGCGGCCTTACCACCGGGGAGCTGTTTTTT
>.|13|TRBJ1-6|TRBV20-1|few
CSATPGANSPLHF
TGCAGTGCTACGCCCGGGGCTAATTCACCCCTCCACTTT
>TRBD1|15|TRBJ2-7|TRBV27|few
CANNGPGQNPYEQYF
TGTGCCAACAATGGACCGGGACAGAATCCCTACGAGCAGTACTTC
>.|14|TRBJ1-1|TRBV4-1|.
CASSQDAENTEAFF
TGCGCCAGCAGCCAAGATGCAGAGAACACTGAAGCTTTCTTT
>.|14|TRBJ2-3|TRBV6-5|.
CASSSGLLKDTQYF
TGTGCCAGCAGTTCGGGACTCCTAAAAGATACGCAGTATTTT
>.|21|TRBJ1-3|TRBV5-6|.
CASSPLTPGRTYTSTGNTIYF
TGTGCCAGCAGCCCCCTAACTCCGGGACGCACTTACACGAGCACTGGAAACACCATATATTTT
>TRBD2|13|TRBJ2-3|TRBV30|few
CAQTSGYSDTQYF
TGTGCCCAGACTAGCGGGTATTCAGATACGCAGTATTTT
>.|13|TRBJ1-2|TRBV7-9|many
CASSPGTRDGYTF
TGTGCCAGCAGCCCTGGGACTCGAGATGGCTACACCTTC
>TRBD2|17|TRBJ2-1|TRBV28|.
CASTAQAGGSLYNEQFF
TGTGCCAGCACCGCCCAGGCGGGAGGATCCTTATACAATGAGCAGTTCTTC
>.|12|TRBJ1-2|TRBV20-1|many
CSARPTGDGYTF
TGCAGTGCTAGACCGACTGGGGATGGCTACACCTTC
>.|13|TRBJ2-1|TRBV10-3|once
CAISEGGAREQFF
TGTGCCATCAGTGAGGGGGGGGCGCGGGAGCAGTTCTTC
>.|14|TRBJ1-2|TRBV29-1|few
CSVHEGRTNYGYTF
TGCAGCGTTCATGAGGGACGGACTAACTATGGCTACACCTTC
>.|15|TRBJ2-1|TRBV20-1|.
CSARRISSNLNEQFF
TGCAGTGCTAGGAGGATTAGCTCTAACCTCAATGAGCAGTTCTTC
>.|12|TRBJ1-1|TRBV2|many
CASSEGGGKAFF
TGTGCCAGCAGTGAAGGGGGGGGAAAAGCTTTCTTT
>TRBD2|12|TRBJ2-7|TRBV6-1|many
CASSEWTSGTSF
TGTGCCAGCAGTGAATGGACTAGCGGGACGAGCTTC
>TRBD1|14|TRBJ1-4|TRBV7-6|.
CASSYRGANEKLFF
TGTGCCAGCAGCTACAGGGGTGCGAATGAAAAACTGTTTTTT
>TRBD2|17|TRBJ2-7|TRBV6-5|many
CASSSPSPSGGTYEQYF
TGTGCCAGCAGTTCGCCCTCTCCTAGCGGGGGAACCTACGAGCAGTACTTC
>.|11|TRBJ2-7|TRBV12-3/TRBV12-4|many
CASSGRYEQYF
TGTGCCAGCAGTGGGAGATACGAGCAGTACTTC
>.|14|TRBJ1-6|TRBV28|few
CASSAQGSGSPLHF
TGTGCCAGCAGCGCCCAGGGGTCGGGATCACCCCTCCACTTT
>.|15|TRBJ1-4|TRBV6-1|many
CASSELVSVNEKLFF
TGTGCCAGCAGTGAATTAGTGTCAGTGAATGAAAAACTGTTTTTT
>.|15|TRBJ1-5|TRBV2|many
CASMEEASRDQPQHF
TGTGCCAGCATGGAAGAAGCCTCTCGGGATCAGCCCCAGCATTTT
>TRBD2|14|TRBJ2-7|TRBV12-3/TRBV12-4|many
CASSLWTSSYEQYF
TGTGCCAGCAGTTTATGGACTAGCTCCTACGAGCAGTACTTC
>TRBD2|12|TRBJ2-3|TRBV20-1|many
CSALAGLDTQYF
TGCAGTGCCTTAGCGGGTCTAGATACGCAGTATTTT
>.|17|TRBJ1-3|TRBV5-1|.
CASSLAGLGGSGNTIYF
TGCGCCAGCAGCTTGGCCGGGTTGGGCGGCTCTGGAAACACCATATATTTT
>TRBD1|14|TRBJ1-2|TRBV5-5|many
CASSLEQGANGYTF
TGTGCCAGCAGCTTGGAACAGGGGGCAAATGGCTACACCTTC
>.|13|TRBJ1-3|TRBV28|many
CASSLPTGNTIYF
TGTGCCAGCAGTCTCCCAACAGGAAACACCATATATTTT
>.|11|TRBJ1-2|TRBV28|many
CASSLNYGYTF
TGTGCCAGCAGTTTGAACTATGGCTACACCTTC
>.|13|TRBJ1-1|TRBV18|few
CASSRAPHTEAFF
TGTGCCAGCTCACGGGCCCCACACACTGAAGCTTTCTTT
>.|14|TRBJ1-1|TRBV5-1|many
CASSLGQTNTEAFF
TGTGCCAGCAGCCTCGGACAGACGAACACTGAAGCTTTCTTT
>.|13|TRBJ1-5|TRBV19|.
CASSKQGSQPQHF
TGTGCCAGTAGTAAGCAGGGGAGTCAGCCCCAGCATTTT
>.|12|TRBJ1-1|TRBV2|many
CASSPQATEAFF
TGTGCCAGCAGCCCACAGGCCACTGAAGCTTTCTTT
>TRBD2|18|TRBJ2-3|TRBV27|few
CASSFGTSGGSSTDTQYF
TGTGCCAGCAGTTTCGGGACTAGCGGGGGGTCTAGCACAGATACGCAGTATTTT
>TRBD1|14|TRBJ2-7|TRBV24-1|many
CATSWGQGAYEQYF
TGTGCCACCAGTTGGGGACAGGGGGCCTACGAGCAGTACTTC
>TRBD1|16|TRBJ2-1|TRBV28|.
CASRVGQGTGVDEQFF
TGTGCCAGCAGGGTCGGACAGGGGACGGGGGTCGATGAGCAGTTCTTC